This T cell receptor (beta chain) emerged from a study of T cells in Graves' hyperthyroidism and ophthalmopathy. Many counts were recorded for this clonotype. The antigen remains unidentified. TCR beta CDR3 regions were amplified from RNA. The HTBI set primed first-round TCR CDR3 RT-PCR. TCRdb analysed the multiplex PCR reads with MiXCR anew, one entry per CDR3 protein. The sample holds roughly 600,000 distinct CDR3 sequences; about 15% are singletons and the top ten take under 15%. This CDR3 has 14 residues. The V segment lost 5 bases and the J segment 2 bases; nucleotides outside the gene matches: 6. The V gene's germline CDR1 is MDHEN and CDR2 SYDVKM. General observations from the study: From stable hyperthyroidism, ophthalmopathy was separated by a 13 V-J model.

This sequence originates from a woman aged 50 to 65 with Graves' ophthalmopathy. Sequenced input: blood. The chain combines TRBV28 with TRBJ2-7; 7 bases match TRBD2. This chain's CDR3 is CASSIGREPYEQYF. The CDR3 DNA reads as TGTGCCAGCAGTATTGGGCGGGAGCCCTACGAGCAGTACTTC.